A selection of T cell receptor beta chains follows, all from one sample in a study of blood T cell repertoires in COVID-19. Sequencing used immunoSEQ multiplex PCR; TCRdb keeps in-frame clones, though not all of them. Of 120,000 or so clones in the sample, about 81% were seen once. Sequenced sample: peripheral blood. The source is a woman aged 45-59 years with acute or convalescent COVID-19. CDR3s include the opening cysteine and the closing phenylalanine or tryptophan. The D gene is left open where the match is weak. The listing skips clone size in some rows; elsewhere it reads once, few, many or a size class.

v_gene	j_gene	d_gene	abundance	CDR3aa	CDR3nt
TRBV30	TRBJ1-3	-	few	CAWSVQGISSGNTIYF	TGTGCCTGGAGTGTACAGGGTATTAGCTCTGGAAACACCATATATTTT
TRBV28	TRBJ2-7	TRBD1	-	CASNPWGDRGNEQYF	TGTGCCAGCAACCCGTGGGGGGACAGGGGAAACGAGCAGTACTTC
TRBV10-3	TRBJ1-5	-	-	CAISESGQRNQPQHF	TGTGCCATCAGTGAGTCCGGACAACGAAATCAGCCCCAGCATTTT
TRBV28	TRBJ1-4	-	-	CASRIGQNNEKLFF	TGTGCCAGCAGGATTGGACAGAATAATGAAAAACTGTTTTTT
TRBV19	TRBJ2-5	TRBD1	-	CASSTNRGQETQYF	TGTGCCAGTAGTACAAACAGGGGGCAAGAGACCCAGTACTTC
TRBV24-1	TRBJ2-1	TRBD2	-	CATSDWTSGNNEQFF	TGTGCCACCAGTGACTGGACTAGCGGGAACAATGAGCAGTTCTTC
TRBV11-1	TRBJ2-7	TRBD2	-	CASSSLAGYEQYF	TGTGCCAGCAGCTCCCTAGCGGGGTACGAGCAGTACTTC
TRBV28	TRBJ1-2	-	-	CASNPAGNYGYTF	TGTGCCAGCAACCCGGCAGGCAACTATGGCTACACCTTC
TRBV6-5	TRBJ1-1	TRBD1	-	CASTGASEAFF	TGTGCCAGTACAGGGGCCTCTGAAGCTTTCTTT
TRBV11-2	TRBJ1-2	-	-	CASSLVAGASYGYTF	TGTGCCAGCAGCTTAGTAGCGGGGGCATCCTATGGCTACACCTTC
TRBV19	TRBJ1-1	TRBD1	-	CASRYRGGTEAFF	TGTGCCAGTAGATACAGGGGTGGCACTGAAGCTTTCTTT
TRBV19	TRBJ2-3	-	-	CASSRQAGLGTDTQYF	TGTGCCAGTAGTCGTCAGGCAGGGTTGGGCACAGATACGCAGTATTTT
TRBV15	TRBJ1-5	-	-	CATHPGSNQPQHF	TGTGCCACCCACCCCGGTAGCAATCAGCCCCAGCATTTT
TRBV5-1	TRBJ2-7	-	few	CASSLEPGLKDEQYF	TGCGCCAGCAGCTTGGAGCCGGGACTTAAGGACGAGCAGTACTTC
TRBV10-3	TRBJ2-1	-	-	CAISELETSGIQQFF	TGTGCCATCAGTGAGTTAGAGACTAGTGGTATCCAGCAGTTCTTC
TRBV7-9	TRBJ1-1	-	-	CASSSNRVPTEAFF	TGTGCCAGCAGCTCCAACAGGGTTCCCACTGAAGCTTTCTTT
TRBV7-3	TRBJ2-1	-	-	CASSLRGYNEQFF	TGTGCCAGCAGCTTACGCGGCTACAATGAGCAGTTCTTC
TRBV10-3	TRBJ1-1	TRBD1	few	CAIKSTGVGNTEAFF	TGTGCCATCAAGTCAACAGGGGTAGGGAACACTGAAGCTTTCTTT
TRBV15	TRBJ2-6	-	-	CATSRDLQGSGANVLTF	TGTGCCACCAGCAGAGATCTCCAGGGATCTGGGGCCAACGTCCTGACTTTC
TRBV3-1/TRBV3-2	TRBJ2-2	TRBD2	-	CASSRLAGGRGELFF	TGTGCCAGCAGCCGACTAGCGGGAGGGCGCGGGGAGCTGTTTTTT
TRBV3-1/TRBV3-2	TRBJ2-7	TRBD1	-	CASSPGQRSSYEQYF	TGTGCCAGCAGCCCGGGACAGAGGAGCTCCTACGAGCAGTACTTC
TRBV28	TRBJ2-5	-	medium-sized	CASLSSQETQYF	TGTGCCAGTCTCTCGTCCCAAGAGACCCAGTACTTC
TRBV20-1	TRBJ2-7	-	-	CSAGQTYEQYF	TGCAGTGCCGGACAGACCTACGAGCAGTACTTC
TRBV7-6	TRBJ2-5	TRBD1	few	CASSLAPQGAGETQYF	TGTGCCAGCAGCTTAGCCCCACAGGGGGCGGGGGAGACCCAGTACTTC
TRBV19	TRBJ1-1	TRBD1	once	CASSMRQGEQSTEAFF	TGTGCCAGTAGTATGAGGCAGGGGGAGCAATCGACTGAAGCTTTCTTT